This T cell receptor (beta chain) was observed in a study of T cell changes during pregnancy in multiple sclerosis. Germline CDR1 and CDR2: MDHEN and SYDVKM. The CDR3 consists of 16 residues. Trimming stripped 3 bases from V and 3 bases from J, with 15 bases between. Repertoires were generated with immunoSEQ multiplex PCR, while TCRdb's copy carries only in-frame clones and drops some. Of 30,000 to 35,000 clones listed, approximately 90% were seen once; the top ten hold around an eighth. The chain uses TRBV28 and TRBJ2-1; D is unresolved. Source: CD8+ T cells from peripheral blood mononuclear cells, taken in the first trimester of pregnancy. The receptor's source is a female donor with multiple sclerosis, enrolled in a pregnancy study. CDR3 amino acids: CASSFYGLQFYNEQFF. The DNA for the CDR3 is TGTGCCAGCAGTTTTTACGGCTTACAGTTCTACAATGAGCAGTTCTTC.